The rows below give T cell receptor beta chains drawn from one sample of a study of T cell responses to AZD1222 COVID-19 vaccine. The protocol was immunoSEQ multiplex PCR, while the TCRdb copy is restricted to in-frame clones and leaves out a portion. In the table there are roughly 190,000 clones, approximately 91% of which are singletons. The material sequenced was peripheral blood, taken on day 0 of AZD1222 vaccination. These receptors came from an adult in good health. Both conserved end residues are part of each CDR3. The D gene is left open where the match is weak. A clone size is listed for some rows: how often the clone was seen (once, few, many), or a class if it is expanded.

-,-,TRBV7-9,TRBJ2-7,CASSLGNEQYF,TGTGCCAGCAGCTTAGGCAACGAGCAGTACTTC
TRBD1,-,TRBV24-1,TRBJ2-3,CATTDRAGTQYF,TGTGCCACCACAGACAGGGCGGGTACGCAGTATTTT
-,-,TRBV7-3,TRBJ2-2,CASSLISGPGELFF,TGTGCCAGCAGCTTAATATCAGGGCCCGGGGAGCTGTTTTTT
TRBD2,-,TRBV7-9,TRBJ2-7,CASSPGGTSYEQYF,TGTGCCAGCAGCCCGGGGGGGACTTCCTACGAGCAGTACTTC
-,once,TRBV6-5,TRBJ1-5,CASSSGTAGNQPQHF,TGTGCCAGCAGTTCCGGGACGGCCGGCAATCAGCCCCAGCATTTT
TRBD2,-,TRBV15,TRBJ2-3,CATSRDLESGSITDTQYF,TGTGCCACCAGCAGAGATCTTGAAAGCGGGAGTATCACAGATACGCAGTATTTT
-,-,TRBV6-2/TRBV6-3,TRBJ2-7,CASSYSRRGDYEQYF,TGTGCCAGCAGTTACTCGAGGCGAGGGGATTACGAGCAGTACTTC
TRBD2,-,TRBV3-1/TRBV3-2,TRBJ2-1,CASRKAGGLYNEQFF,TGTGCCAGCAGGAAAGCGGGAGGCCTCTACAATGAGCAGTTCTTC
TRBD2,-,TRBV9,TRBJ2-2,CASSQQGLAANTGELFF,TGTGCCAGCAGCCAACAGGGACTAGCGGCGAACACCGGGGAGCTGTTTTTT
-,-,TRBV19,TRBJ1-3,CASSFNLVSGNTIYF,TGTGCCAGTAGTTTCAACCTCGTCTCTGGAAACACCATATATTTT
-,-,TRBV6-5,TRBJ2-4,CASSLLGGLNIQYF,TGTGCCAGCAGTCTCCTCGGGGGTTTGAACATTCAGTACTTC
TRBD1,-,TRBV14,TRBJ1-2,CASSRRDSPRGYTF,TGTGCCAGCAGCCGCCGGGACAGTCCCAGGGGCTACACCTTC
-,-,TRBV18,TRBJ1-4,CASSLGQTSEKLFF,TGTGCCAGCTCACTAGGACAAACCAGTGAAAAACTGTTTTTT
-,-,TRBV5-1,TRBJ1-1,CASSLGGGGTEAFF,TGCGCCAGCAGCTTGGGGGGCGGGGGCACTGAAGCTTTCTTT
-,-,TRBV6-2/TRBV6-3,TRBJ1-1,CASSYLQVNTEAFF,TGTGCCAGCAGTTACCTACAGGTGAACACTGAAGCTTTCTTT
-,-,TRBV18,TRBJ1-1,CASSPPNTEAFF,TGTGCCAGCTCACCCCCGAACACTGAAGCTTTCTTT
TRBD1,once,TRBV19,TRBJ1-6,CASRQDREVSPLHF,TGTGCCAGTAGACAGGACAGGGAAGTGTCACCCCTCCACTTT
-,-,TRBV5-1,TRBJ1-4,CASSLQGGYEKLFF,TGCGCCAGCAGCTTGCAGGGAGGATATGAAAAACTGTTTTTT
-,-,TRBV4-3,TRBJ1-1,CASSEDGNTEAFF,TGCGCCAGCAGCGAAGACGGGAACACTGAAGCTTTCTTT
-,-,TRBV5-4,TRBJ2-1,CASSSDQARGYNEQFF,TGTGCCAGCAGCTCGGACCAGGCCCGTGGCTACAATGAGCAGTTCTTC
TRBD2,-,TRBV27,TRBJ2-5,CASSLLAEEETQYF,TGTGCCAGCAGTTTACTAGCGGAAGAAGAGACCCAGTACTTC
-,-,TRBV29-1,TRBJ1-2,CSVEGTIGYTF,TGCAGCGTCGAGGGGACAATTGGCTACACCTTC
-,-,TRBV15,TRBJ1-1,CATSRDMSSAEAFF,TGTGCCACCAGCAGAGATATGAGTAGCGCTGAAGCTTTCTTT
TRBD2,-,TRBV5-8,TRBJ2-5,CASSLAGAGYQETQYF,TGTGCCAGCAGCCTAGCGGGGGCTGGGTACCAAGAGACCCAGTACTTC
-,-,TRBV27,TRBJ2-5,CASSSTQGRQETQYF,TGTGCCAGCAGTTCCACCCAGGGACGACAAGAGACCCAGTACTTC
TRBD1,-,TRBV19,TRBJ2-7,CASGKDRGYEQYF,TGTGCCAGTGGAAAGGACAGGGGCTACGAGCAGTACTTC
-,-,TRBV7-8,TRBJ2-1,CASSLRQSNYNEQFF,TGTGCCAGCAGCTTAAGGCAGTCTAACTACAATGAGCAGTTCTTC
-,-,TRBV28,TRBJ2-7,CASTISGTMNEQYF,TGTGCCAGCACTATATCCGGGACAATGAACGAGCAGTACTTC
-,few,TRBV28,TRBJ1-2,CASSLGQGKGGYTF,TGTGCCAGCAGTTTAGGGCAGGGGAAAGGAGGCTACACCTTC
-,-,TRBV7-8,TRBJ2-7,CASSINRDTSYEQYF,TGTGCCAGCAGCATTAACCGGGACACATCCTACGAGCAGTACTTC
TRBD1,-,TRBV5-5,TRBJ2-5,CASSGQGEETQYF,TGTGCCAGCAGCGGACAGGGGGAAGAGACCCAGTACTTC
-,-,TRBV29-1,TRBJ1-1,CSVEWGSGTEAFF,TGCAGCGTTGAATGGGGCTCGGGAACTGAAGCTTTCTTT
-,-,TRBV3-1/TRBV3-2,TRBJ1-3,CASSQTMGRDSGNTIYF,TGTGCCAGCAGCCAAACTATGGGGCGGGACTCTGGAAACACCATATATTTT
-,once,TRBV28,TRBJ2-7,CASSLRGAISLNYEQYF,TGTGCCAGCAGTTTGAGGGGGGCTATATCCCTCAACTACGAGCAGTACTTC
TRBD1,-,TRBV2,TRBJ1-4,CASSRDRGASEKLFF,TGTGCCAGCAGTCGGGACAGGGGGGCGAGTGAAAAACTGTTTTTT
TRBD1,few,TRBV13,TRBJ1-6,CASSPDRGHNSPLHF,TGTGCCAGCAGTCCGGACAGGGGGCATAATTCACCCCTCCACTTT
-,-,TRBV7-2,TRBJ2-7,CASSYLGQTYEQYF,TGTGCCAGCAGTTATTTAGGACAGACCTACGAGCAGTACTTC
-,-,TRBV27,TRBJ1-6,CASSFSGGSNSPLHF,TGTGCCAGCAGTTTTTCGGGGGGAAGTAATTCACCCCTCCACTTT
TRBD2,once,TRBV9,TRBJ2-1,CASSVSGVGGRGEQFF,TGTGCCAGCAGCGTGAGTGGAGTGGGAGGGCGAGGTGAGCAGTTCTTC
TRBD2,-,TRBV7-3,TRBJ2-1,CASRDSGRVTQSSYNEQFF,TGTGCCAGCAGGGATAGCGGGAGAGTCACCCAAAGCTCCTACAATGAGCAGTTCTTC